A selection of T cell receptor beta chains follows, all from one sample in a study of vaccination and CD4 T cells after COVID-19. TCRdb itself ran the PCR reads through MiXCR, one entry per CDR3 protein. Here the sample spans approximately 13,000 distinct CDR3 sequences, around 29% being singletons. These receptors are not linked to any known antigen. The sequencing here drew on CD4+ T cells from blood, cultured in vitro, taken before SARS-CoV-2 vaccination. All receptors come from a human donor who received a COVID-19 vaccine. CDR3s include the opening cysteine and the closing phenylalanine or tryptophan. A D gene is named only where the DNA matches it firmly. A clone size is listed for some rows: how often the clone was seen (once, few, many), or a class if it is expanded.

d_call: TRBD1; j_call: TRBJ1-4; clone_size: -; v_call: TRBV19; cdr3_aa: CASSRNRGKTNEKLFF; cdr3_nt: TGTGCCAGTAGTAGAAACAGGGGGAAGACTAATGAAAAACTGTTTTTT
d_call: -; j_call: TRBJ2-4; clone_size: -; v_call: TRBV12-3/TRBV12-4; cdr3_aa: CASSFRLEVDIQYF; cdr3_nt: TGTGCCAGCAGTTTTAGACTAGAAGTGGACATTCAGTACTTC
d_call: -; j_call: TRBJ1-5; clone_size: -; v_call: TRBV6-2/TRBV6-3; cdr3_aa: CASSSIRTADSNQPQHF; cdr3_nt: TGTGCCAGCAGTTCCATCCGGACAGCCGATAGCAATCAGCCCCAGCATTTT
d_call: -; j_call: TRBJ1-4; clone_size: few; v_call: TRBV15; cdr3_aa: CATSREYRYMNGKLFF; cdr3_nt: TGTGCCACCAGCAGAGAATACAGGTATATGAATGGAAAACTGTTTTTT
d_call: TRBD2; j_call: TRBJ2-4; clone_size: few; v_call: TRBV7-2; cdr3_aa: CASSLYKRGSKNIQYF; cdr3_nt: TGTGCCAGCAGCTTATACAAGCGGGGGAGCAAAAACATTCAGTACTTC
d_call: TRBD1; j_call: TRBJ1-1; clone_size: -; v_call: TRBV5-4; cdr3_aa: CASSWTGGMNTEAFF; cdr3_nt: TGTGCCAGCAGCTGGACAGGGGGGATGAACACTGAAGCTTTCTTT
d_call: -; j_call: TRBJ1-1; clone_size: -; v_call: TRBV7-3; cdr3_aa: CASSPIQGTEAFF; cdr3_nt: TGTGCCAGCAGCCCAATACAGGGCACTGAAGCTTTCTTT
d_call: -; j_call: TRBJ1-1; clone_size: -; v_call: TRBV24-1; cdr3_aa: CATSERTGNTEAFF; cdr3_nt: TGTGCCACCAGTGAAAGGACGGGGAACACTGAAGCTTTCTTT
d_call: -; j_call: TRBJ1-2; clone_size: -; v_call: TRBV20-1; cdr3_aa: CSAWIGTHGYTF; cdr3_nt: TGCAGTGCTTGGATCGGGACCCATGGCTACACCTTC
d_call: -; j_call: TRBJ2-2; clone_size: -; v_call: TRBV12-3/TRBV12-4; cdr3_aa: CASSKGAGELFF; cdr3_nt: TGTGCCAGCTCCAAGGGGGCCGGGGAGCTGTTTTTT
d_call: -; j_call: TRBJ1-6; clone_size: -; v_call: TRBV6-1; cdr3_aa: CASSVERGVENNSPLHF; cdr3_nt: TGTGCCAGCAGTGTAGAAAGGGGGGTGGAAAATAATTCACCCCTCCACTTT
d_call: -; j_call: TRBJ2-3; clone_size: -; v_call: TRBV10-3; cdr3_aa: CAISGGGSTDTQYF; cdr3_nt: TGTGCCATCAGTGGAGGGGGATCTACAGATACGCAGTATTTT
d_call: -; j_call: TRBJ2-5; clone_size: -; v_call: TRBV7-9; cdr3_aa: CASSLVGSSRIRTQYF; cdr3_nt: TGTGCCAGCAGCTTAGTGGGCAGCAGCCGCATCCGGACCCAGTACTTC
d_call: -; j_call: TRBJ2-1; clone_size: few; v_call: TRBV30; cdr3_aa: CARVRGYSYNEQFF; cdr3_nt: TGTGCCAGAGTACGGGGTTACTCCTACAATGAGCAGTTCTTC
d_call: -; j_call: TRBJ2-7; clone_size: -; v_call: TRBV19; cdr3_aa: CASSSHYEQYF; cdr3_nt: TGTGCCAGTAGTAGTCACTACGAGCAGTACTTC
d_call: TRBD2; j_call: TRBJ2-1; clone_size: -; v_call: TRBV6-1; cdr3_aa: CASSWTSGGSNEQFF; cdr3_nt: TGTGCCAGCAGCTGGACTAGCGGGGGAAGCAATGAGCAGTTCTTC
d_call: -; j_call: TRBJ2-2; clone_size: -; v_call: TRBV19; cdr3_aa: CASSITRYTGELFF; cdr3_nt: TGTGCCAGTAGTATAACGAGGTACACCGGGGAGCTGTTTTTT
d_call: -; j_call: TRBJ1-2; clone_size: -; v_call: TRBV30; cdr3_aa: CTWSVLGADYGYTF; cdr3_nt: TGTACCTGGAGTGTACTAGGGGCTGACTATGGCTACACCTTC
d_call: TRBD1; j_call: TRBJ2-3; clone_size: few; v_call: TRBV5-1; cdr3_aa: CASSFSGGPDTQYF; cdr3_nt: TGCGCCAGCAGCTTCTCAGGGGGTCCAGATACGCAGTATTTT
d_call: -; j_call: TRBJ1-1; clone_size: -; v_call: TRBV6-1; cdr3_aa: CASYQGSMNTEAFF; cdr3_nt: TGTGCCAGCTATCAAGGATCGATGAACACTGAAGCTTTCTTT
d_call: TRBD1; j_call: TRBJ1-1; clone_size: -; v_call: TRBV2; cdr3_aa: CASSEGGGQGKQNTEAFF; cdr3_nt: TGTGCCAGCAGTGAGGGAGGGGGCCAGGGGAAACAGAACACTGAAGCTTTCTTT
d_call: -; j_call: TRBJ2-3; clone_size: few; v_call: TRBV7-9; cdr3_aa: CASATDTQYF; cdr3_nt: TGTGCCAGCGCGACAGATACGCAGTATTTT
d_call: TRBD1; j_call: TRBJ2-3; clone_size: -; v_call: TRBV9; cdr3_aa: CASSVEGTGGSTDTQYF; cdr3_nt: TGTGCCAGCAGCGTAGAAGGGACAGGGGGTAGCACAGATACGCAGTATTTT
d_call: -; j_call: TRBJ2-7; clone_size: -; v_call: TRBV24-1; cdr3_aa: CATSGQDPYEQYF; cdr3_nt: TGTGCCACCAGTGGCCAGGACCCCTACGAGCAGTACTTC
d_call: -; j_call: TRBJ2-2; clone_size: -; v_call: TRBV19; cdr3_aa: CASSQRRTRRPSTNTGELFF; cdr3_nt: TGTGCCAGTAGTCAAAGGAGAACACGGCGGCCCTCTACGAACACCGGGGAGCTGTTTTTT
d_call: -; j_call: TRBJ1-2; clone_size: few; v_call: TRBV20-1; cdr3_aa: CSASLLGRPNYGYTF; cdr3_nt: TGCAGTGCTAGTTTGTTAGGGAGACCTAACTATGGCTACACCTTC
d_call: -; j_call: TRBJ1-3; clone_size: few; v_call: TRBV6-1; cdr3_aa: CASRLDTSGNTIYF; cdr3_nt: TGTGCCAGCCGACTGGACACCTCTGGAAACACCATATATTTT
d_call: -; j_call: TRBJ2-2; clone_size: -; v_call: TRBV7-8; cdr3_aa: CASSLNSLGAGELFF; cdr3_nt: TGTGCCAGCAGCTTAAATTCTCTTGGGGCCGGGGAGCTGTTTTTT
d_call: -; j_call: TRBJ1-1; clone_size: -; v_call: TRBV18; cdr3_aa: CASTTPLGGPEAFF; cdr3_nt: TGTGCCAGCACCACCCCGTTGGGGGGACCTGAAGCTTTCTTT
d_call: -; j_call: TRBJ1-1; clone_size: few; v_call: TRBV20-1; cdr3_aa: CSARGQNTEAFF; cdr3_nt: TGCAGTGCTAGGGGACAGAACACTGAAGCTTTCTTT
d_call: TRBD1; j_call: TRBJ1-2; clone_size: few; v_call: TRBV6-1; cdr3_aa: CASSERGYDRATYGYTF; cdr3_nt: TGTGCCAGCAGTGAAAGGGGTTATGACAGGGCCACCTATGGCTACACCTTC
d_call: -; j_call: TRBJ1-2; clone_size: -; v_call: TRBV20-1; cdr3_aa: CSARANVESSYTF; cdr3_nt: TGCAGTGCTAGAGCCAACGTTGAGTCGAGCTACACCTTC
d_call: -; j_call: TRBJ1-5; clone_size: medium-sized; v_call: TRBV25-1; cdr3_aa: CASSGGNSNQPQHF; cdr3_nt: TGTGCCAGCAGTGGGGGAAATAGCAATCAGCCCCAGCATTTT
d_call: -; j_call: TRBJ1-5; clone_size: few; v_call: TRBV7-9; cdr3_aa: CASSEGISNQPQHF; cdr3_nt: TGTGCCAGCAGCGAGGGCATTAGCAATCAGCCCCAGCATTTT
d_call: -; j_call: TRBJ2-7; clone_size: -; v_call: TRBV20-1; cdr3_aa: CSARSSYEQYF; cdr3_nt: TGCAGTGCCAGGAGTTCCTACGAGCAGTACTTC
d_call: -; j_call: TRBJ2-3; clone_size: -; v_call: TRBV20-1; cdr3_aa: CSARDRFGLPNATDTQYF; cdr3_nt: TGCAGTGCTAGAGATCGATTTGGACTCCCAAACGCTACAGATACGCAGTATTTT
d_call: -; j_call: TRBJ1-4; clone_size: -; v_call: TRBV11-3; cdr3_aa: CASSLDRGAYEKLFF; cdr3_nt: TGTGCCAGCAGCTTAGATCGGGGGGCCTACGAAAAACTGTTTTTT